A selection of T cell receptor beta chains follows, all from one sample in a study of CD8 T cells in seronegative destructive rheumatoid arthritis. Sequencing was performed with immunoSEQ multiplex PCR; in TCRdb, only in-frame clones are kept and a portion is missing. The sample has about 13,000 clones; about four fifths are singletons. The specimen was CD8+ T cells from blood. These receptors originate from a woman aged 30 to 49 with seronegative destructive rheumatoid arthritis. CDR3s include the opening cysteine and the closing phenylalanine or tryptophan. Fields, in order: J gene, V gene, CDR3 length, D gene, clone size, CDR3 DNA, CDR3 protein. D genes are given only for firm matches. Clone size appears in some rows only: once, few, many, or a class for an expanded clone.

J gene: TRBJ1-5
V gene: TRBV5-3
CDR3 length: 18
D gene: .
clone size: .
CDR3 DNA: TGTGCCAGAAGCTTTGCCGGGACACGGCCGTGCAGCAATCAGCCCCAGCATTTT
CDR3 protein: CARSFAGTRPCSNQPQHF

J gene: TRBJ2-4
V gene: TRBV6-1
CDR3 length: 15
D gene: .
clone size: .
CDR3 DNA: TGTGCCAGCAGTGAAGGCCCCGGAGCCAAAAACATTCAGTACTTC
CDR3 protein: CASSEGPGAKNIQYF

J gene: TRBJ1-1
V gene: TRBV19
CDR3 length: 13
D gene: .
clone size: .
CDR3 DNA: TGTGCCAGCTCCTCGACCGGGGGCACTGAAGCTTTCTTT
CDR3 protein: CASSSTGGTEAFF

J gene: TRBJ2-3
V gene: TRBV7-6
CDR3 length: 13
D gene: .
clone size: .
CDR3 DNA: TGTGCCAGCAGTCCCCGAGAAGTTGGTACGCAGTATTTT
CDR3 protein: CASSPREVGTQYF

J gene: TRBJ2-7
V gene: TRBV10-1
CDR3 length: 11
D gene: .
clone size: .
CDR3 DNA: TGCGCCAGCAGTGACAGTTACGAGCAGTACTTC
CDR3 protein: CASSDSYEQYF

J gene: TRBJ1-2
V gene: TRBV21-1
CDR3 length: 13
D gene: .
clone size: .
CDR3 DNA: TGTGCCAGCAGGTCCGGGACAGCCTATGGCTACACCTTC
CDR3 protein: CASRSGTAYGYTF

J gene: TRBJ1-1
V gene: TRBV4-1
CDR3 length: 15
D gene: .
clone size: few
CDR3 DNA: TGCGCCAGCAGCCAGGAGACAGACATGAACACTGAAGCTTTCTTT
CDR3 protein: CASSQETDMNTEAFF

J gene: TRBJ1-2
V gene: TRBV11-2
CDR3 length: 15
D gene: TRBD1
clone size: .
CDR3 DNA: TGTGCCAGCAGCGCCCAAAACAGGGGAAGCGATGGCTACACCTTC
CDR3 protein: CASSAQNRGSDGYTF

J gene: TRBJ2-7
V gene: TRBV7-7
CDR3 length: 14
D gene: .
clone size: few
CDR3 DNA: TGTGCCAGCAGCTTAGGAGAAACCTCCTACGAGCAGTACTTC
CDR3 protein: CASSLGETSYEQYF

J gene: TRBJ1-5
V gene: TRBV9
CDR3 length: 14
D gene: TRBD1
clone size: few
CDR3 DNA: TGTGCCAGCAGCGTTACAGGGGCCAATCAGCCCCAGCATTTT
CDR3 protein: CASSVTGANQPQHF

J gene: TRBJ1-1
V gene: TRBV28
CDR3 length: 15
D gene: .
clone size: .
CDR3 DNA: TGTGCCAGCAGATCCCCCCGAACTTTAAACACTGAAGCTTTCTTT
CDR3 protein: CASRSPRTLNTEAFF